Presented here are 18 T cell receptor beta chains from one specimen sequenced in a study of multiple sclerosis patients with progressive multifocal leukoencephalopathy. Assay used: immunoSEQ multiplex PCR; TCRdb lists only in-frame clones, some missing. Of 25,000 to 30,000 clones listed, over 85% are singletons. Described time point: about 6 months of natalizumab therapy. Sequenced material: PBMCs, taken from a patient treated with natalizumab. The receptors originated from a human donor with multiple sclerosis.

The rearrangement links TRBV28 to TRBJ1-2, with a tentative D call TRBD1 (6 bases). V was trimmed by 5 bases and J by 7 bases, leaving 11 bases between them. The CDR3 contains 12 residues. CDR1 and CDR2 (germline): MDHEN, SYDVKM. Written as DNA, the CDR3 is TGTGCCAGCAGTCCGACAGGAGCTGGCTACACCTTC. It translates to CASSPTGAGYTF.

CDR3 loop: CAWDPGNQPQHF. The CDR3 region has the DNA TGTGCCTGGGACCCCGGAAATCAGCCCCAGCATTTT. The V and J genes are TRBV30 and TRBJ1-5; unclear D gene. This CDR3 is built from 12 residues. V was cut by 5 bases and J by 4 bases, with 9 bases left in between. Germline CDR1 GTSNPN, CDR2 SVGIG (reference sequence).

J is TRBJ1-1 and V is TRBV4-3, with D perhaps matching TRBD1 (6 bases). V lost 0 bases to trimming and J lost 5 bases, with 19 bases between them. Germline V lookup: CDR1 LGHNA, CDR2 YSLEER. The CDR3 sequence is 17 residues long. CDR3 in DNA: TGCGCCAGCAGCCAAGATCAAGCAGGGGCGGTGCGGACTGAAGCTTTCTTT. Translation gives CASSQDQAGAVRTEAFF.

This clone was observed once. This chain uses TRBV28 with TRBJ1-5; D gene ambiguous. CDR1 and CDR2 from the germline V gene are MDHEN and SYDVKM. V shed 2 bases and J shed 1 base, with 6 bases lying between them. This CDR3 region has 14 residues. The CDR3 DNA is TGTGCCAGCAGTTTAGGCAGAAGCAATCAGCCCCAGCATTTT. This encodes CASSLGRSNQPQHF.

The chain carries TRBV6-1 and TRBJ2-7; no firm D call. Germline V gene lookup returns CDR1 MNHNS and CDR2 SASEGT. V lost 5 bases and J 3 bases, leaving 14 bases between the germline ends. The CDR3 totals 14 residues. CDR3 bases: TGTGCCAGCAGTCCCACGAACTTCCTCTACGAGCAGTACTTC. Its protein product is CASSPTNFLYEQYF.

The rearrangement links TRBV5-1 to TRBJ1-3; D perhaps matches TRBD1 (5 bases). CDR3 length: 16 residues. V lost 2 bases and J 2 bases, leaving 14 bases between the germline ends. Per germline, CDR1 SGHRS and CDR2 YFSETQ. As DNA, the CDR3 is TGCGCCAGCAGCTTCGAAATATCAGGGACTGGAAACACCATATATTTT. Its translation: CASSFEISGTGNTIYF.

This chain joins TRBV29-1 and TRBJ1-2; D call uncertain. The ends were cut back, 0 bases at V and 9 bases at J, with 8 bases in the middle. This CDR3 has 11 amino acids. CDR1 is SQVTM, CDR2 ANQGSEA, per germline. CDR3 DNA: TGCAGCGTTGAAGAAGGGAAGAGCTACACCTTC. It encodes CSVEEGKSYTF.

This sequence joins TRBV10-3 and TRBJ2-5; D is uncertain. The J call may be in error: the DNA end matches TRBJ2-7 better. The CDR3 length is 13 residues. Germline V CDR1 and CDR2: ENHRY, SYGVKD. CDR3 bases: TGTGCCATCAGTGGGAGTAGCAGCTACGAGCAGTACTTC. It specifies CAISGSSSYEQYF.

This clone was counted between two and nine times. CDR3 DNA: TGTGCCAGCAGCTTGGACGCGTTTGTACGGGGGCGGGAGAGTGGCTACACCTTC. Translated, it gives CASSLDAFVRGRESGYTF. This chain uses TRBV5-5 with TRBJ1-2, with TRBD1 as a possible D gene (6 bases). The CDR3 has 18 amino acids. Trimming took off 0 bases at V and 7 bases at J, with 25 bases between the two ends. Germline assignment: CDR1 SGHKS and CDR2 YYEKEE (reference sequence).

This chain joins TRBV28 and TRBJ2-5; D is possibly TRBD1 (5 bases). The J call may be incorrect, as the DNA end agrees better with TRBJ2-7. CDR1 is MDHEN, CDR2 SYDVKM, per germline. The CDR3 length is 15 residues. CDR3 nucleotide sequence: TGTGCCAGCAGTTTCCCCGGCAGGGCAACCTACGAGCAGTACTTC. It codes for CASSFPGRATYEQYF.

V gene TRBV7-8 combines with J gene TRBJ2-1; the D is unclear. The V end lost 0 bases, the J end lost 9 bases, and 9 bases lay between the germline ends. The V gene's germline CDR1 is SGHVS and CDR2 FQNEAQ. The CDR3 totals 13 residues. CDR3 sequence reads: CASSLANLGEQFF. The DNA of the CDR3 is TGTGCCAGCAGCTTAGCTAATCTGGGTGAGCAGTTCTTC.

The rearrangement uses TRBV7-3 and TRBJ2-1; TRBD2 matches 11 bases. CDR1 is SGHTA and CDR2 is FQGTGA in the germline V gene. J lost 4 bases, V lost 5 bases, and 19 bases had no gene match. The CDR3 extends over 20 amino acids. The CDR3 DNA reads as TGTGCCAGCAGCCTATGCCATAGCGGGAGGGTGGTTGTCTGTTACAATGAGCAGTTCTTC. Translation: CASSLCHSGRVVVCYNEQFF.

The chain uses TRBV5-8 and TRBJ1-1, with unresolved D. V shed 1 base and J shed 1 base, with 8 bases lying between them. The germline V gene has CDR1 SGHTS and CDR2 YDEGEE. This CDR3 has 14 amino acids. The CDR3 nucleotides read TGTGCCAGCAGCTTGACAGTCCCGAACACTGAAGCTTTCTTT. This translates into CASSLTVPNTEAFF.

The chain joins TRBV9 to TRBJ1-1; D is unresolved. V lost 3 bases and J 10 bases, leaving 16 bases between the germline ends. The germline V gene has CDR1 SGDLS and CDR2 YYNGEE. The CDR3 sequence is 13 residues long. The CDR3 protein is CASSAQKQPLAFF. The CDR3, as DNA: TGTGCCAGCAGCGCCCAGAAACAGCCGTTAGCTTTCTTT.

In this sample, this clone turned up once. The V and J genes are TRBV5-8 and TRBJ1-1, with D maybe TRBD1 (6 bases). CDR1 is SGHTS, CDR2 YDEGEE, per germline. The CDR3 sequence is 14 residues long. The V end lost 9 bases, the J end lost 4 bases, and 19 bases lay between the germline ends. CDR3: CATFRGGGATEAFF. In DNA form, the CDR3 reads TGTGCCACCTTCAGGGGAGGGGGTGCCACTGAAGCTTTCTTT.

This rearrangement joins TRBV7-2 to TRBJ2-1; TRBD1 matches at 8 bases. The CDR3 is 12 amino acids. The germline CDR1 and CDR2 sequences are SGHTA and FQGNSA. J lost 16 bases, V lost 5 bases, and 10 bases had no gene match. CDR3 amino acids: CASSQDRVVKFF. The CDR3 bases are TGTGCCAGCAGCCAGGACAGGGTTGTAAAATTCTTC.

This clone turned up a few times. The chain couples TRBV19 to TRBJ2-5; no clear D. The V gene's germline CDR1 is LNHDA and CDR2 SQIVND (reference sequence). The CDR3 consists of 15 residues. V was clipped by 1 base and J by 2 bases, with 11 bases between them. CDR3 amino acids: CASSIVRQAQETQYF. The CDR3 nucleotides are TGTGCCAGTAGTATAGTACGCCAGGCGCAAGAGACCCAGTACTTC.

The chain is built from TRBV15 and TRBJ1-1; no definite D call. The germline gives CDR1 LNHNV, CDR2 YYDKDF (reference sequence). The CDR3 sequence is 14 residues long. Trimming removed 0 bases from V and 2 bases from J, with 7 bases in between. The CDR3 sequence: CATSRDRINTEAFF. CDR3 nucleotide sequence: TGTGCCACCAGCAGAGATCGGATAAACACTGAAGCTTTCTTT.